This T cell receptor beta chain is drawn from a study of blood T cell repertoires in COVID-19. Study as a whole: Spain, Italy and the United States supplied samples that represented acute and convalescent COVID-19. Sample material is recorded as cDNA or gDNA derived from T cells, B-cell-depleted T cells, or PBMCs.

Using immunoSEQ multiplex PCR, the repertoire was profiled, and TCRdb retains in-frame clones only, with some absent. Of roughly 52,000 clones listed, roughly 89% are singletons. The clonotype was recovered from a woman of 80 years or more with acute or convalescent COVID-19. Source material: peripheral blood.

This CDR3 reads CASSDDNTDEQYF. The CDR3 DNA follows: TGTGCCAGCAGTGACGACAACACGGACGAGCAGTACTTC. The rearrangement joins TRBV2 to TRBJ2-7, with D unresolved. Trimming took 3 bases from V and 5 from J, leaving 11 bases between them. Looked up from germline, CDR1 is SNHLY and CDR2 is FYNNEI. This CDR3 comprises 13 residues.